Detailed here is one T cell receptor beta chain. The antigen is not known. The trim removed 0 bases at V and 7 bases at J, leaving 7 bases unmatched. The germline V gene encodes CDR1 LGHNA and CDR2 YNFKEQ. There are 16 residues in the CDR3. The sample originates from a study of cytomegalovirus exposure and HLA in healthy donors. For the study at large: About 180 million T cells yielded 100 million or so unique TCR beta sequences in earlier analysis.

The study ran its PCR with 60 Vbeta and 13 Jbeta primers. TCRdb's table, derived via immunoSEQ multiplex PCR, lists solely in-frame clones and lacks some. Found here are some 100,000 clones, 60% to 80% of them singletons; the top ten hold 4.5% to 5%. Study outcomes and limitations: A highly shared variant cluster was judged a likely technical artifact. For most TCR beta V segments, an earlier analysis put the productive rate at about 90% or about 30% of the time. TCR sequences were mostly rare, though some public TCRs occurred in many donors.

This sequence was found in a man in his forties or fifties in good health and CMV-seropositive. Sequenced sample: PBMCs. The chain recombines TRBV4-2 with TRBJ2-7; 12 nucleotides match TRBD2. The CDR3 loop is CASSQDLAGGNGEQYF. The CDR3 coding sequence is TGTGCCAGCAGCCAAGACCTAGCGGGGGGGAATGGTGAGCAGTACTTC.